One sample yielded the 25 T cell receptor beta chains listed below, sequenced in a study of T-cell memory formation after mild COVID-19. One entry per CDR3 protein results from TCRdb running MiXCR on the 5' RACE reads. The sample comprises about 470,000 distinct CDR3 sequences, around a sixth of which are singletons, and around 12% rests with the top ten. The sequenced sample was PBMCs or a T cell subset sorted from them (not recorded which). The origin of the receptors is an adult woman who had mild COVID-19 (a few samples of this study predate the infection). Cell type and time point are not known.

The chain employs TRBV20-1 and TRBJ2-5; D is possibly TRBD2 (5 bases). There are 12 residues in the CDR3. Germline CDR1 and CDR2: DFQATT and SNEGSKA (reference sequence). The V end lost 4 bases, the J end lost 1 base, and 7 bases lay between the germline ends. Written as DNA, the CDR3 is TGCAGTGCTACGCGGGTCCAAGAGACCCAGTACTTC. It yields the protein CSATRVQETQYF.

This clonotype was seen a handful of times. J is TRBJ2-1 and V is TRBV9; tentatively, D is TRBD2 (6 bases). Germline V gene lookup returns CDR1 SGDLS and CDR2 YYNGEE. The CDR3 has 17 amino acids. The V end lost 4 bases, the J end lost 0 bases, and 17 bases lay between the germline ends. CDR3 protein: CASSPSFGGLSYNEQFF. CDR3 DNA sequence: TGTGCCAGCAGCCCCTCCTTTGGAGGGCTCTCCTACAATGAGCAGTTCTTC.

This clonotype was observed a handful of times. The chain combines TRBV4-3 with TRBJ2-1; TRBD2 aligns across 15 bases. The CDR3 spans 16 residues. Trimming removed 4 bases from V and 7 bases from J; junction bases left unmatched: 5. CDR1 and CDR2 from the germline V gene are LGHNA and YSLEER. The CDR3 bases are TGCGCCAGCAGCCCCCTGGGGACTAGCGGGAGGAATGAGCAGTTCTTC. As protein: CASSPLGTSGRNEQFF.

This clonotype has ten or more counts. This chain uses TRBV5-1 with TRBJ1-1; no reliable D call. V was trimmed by 5 bases and J by 2 bases, leaving 10 bases between them. The CDR3 consists of 13 residues. Germline V CDR1 and CDR2: SGHRS, YFSETQ. The CDR3 here is CASSQIDNTEAFF. As DNA, the CDR3 is TGCGCCAGCAGTCAAATCGACAACACTGAAGCTTTCTTT. The variable domain in full, with the rest retrieved from reference TRBV5-1 and TRBJ1-1, is KAGVTQTPRYLIKTRGQQVTLSCSPISGHRSVSWYQQTPGQGLQFLFEYFSETQRNKGNFPGRFSGRQFSNSRSEMNVSTLELGDSALYLCASSQIDNTEAFFGQGTRLTVV.

This clonotype was seen a handful of times. The chain carries TRBV6-2 or TRBV6-3 and TRBJ2-7; no clear D gene. Germline V lookup: CDR1 MNHEY, CDR2 SVGEGT. V lost 6 bases to trimming and J lost 3 bases, with 21 bases between them. The CDR3 is 16 residues long. The CDR3 reads CASSDGRSDGNYEQYF. The CDR3 DNA is TGTGCCAGCAGCGATGGTCGGTCGGACGGAAACTACGAGCAGTACTTC.

In this sample, this clonotype turned up a few times. The CDR3 coding sequence is TGTGCCAGCAGCGAACTCCGCTCGCAGGGCAAGAACACTGAAGCTTTCTTT. It specifies CASSELRSQGKNTEAFF. The rearrangement uses TRBV6-2 or TRBV6-3 and TRBJ1-1, with D possibly being TRBD1 (5 bases). The CDR3 is 17 amino acids. Trimming shortened V by 6 bases and J by 1 base, and 21 bases separated the two germline ends. CDR1 and CDR2 (germline): MNHEY, SVGEGT.

In this sample, this clonotype turned up a few times. The chain uses TRBV3-1 and TRBJ1-1; the match to TRBD1 covers 7 bases. The CDR3 totals 18 residues. Germline CDR1 is LGHDT and CDR2 is YNNKEL (reference sequence). V was pared by 4 bases and J by 0 bases, with 14 bases of the junction left unmatched. The CDR3 DNA reads as TGTGCCAGCAGCCCCTGGGACAGCGAGGGGATTCTGAACACTGAAGCTTTCTTT. Its translation: CASSPWDSEGILNTEAFF.

This clonotype occurred many times. The chain carries TRBV5-6 and TRBJ2-3; D unclear. This CDR3 spans 15 amino acids. Trimming pared 4 bases from V and 1 base from J, leaving 13 bases between. CDR1 SGHDT and CDR2 YYEEEE come from the germline V gene. For the CDR3, the DNA is TGTGCCAGCAGCCCAAAGCGTTCCGGCACAGATACGCAGTATTTT. Amino acids: CASSPKRSGTDTQYF.

CDR3 region: CASTPFGGPAHNEQFF. In DNA form, the CDR3 reads TGTGCCAGCACACCGTTCGGAGGGCCAGCTCACAATGAGCAGTTCTTC. The chain links TRBV6-5 to TRBJ2-1; tentative D call: TRBD2 (6 bases). V was clipped by 7 bases and J by 5 bases, with 21 bases between them. This CDR3 region has 16 residues. Germline V gene lookup returns CDR1 MNHEY and CDR2 SVGAGI.

The V gene is TRBV10-3, the J gene TRBJ2-4, with TRBD2 identical over 9 bases. Germline loops: CDR1 ENHRY, CDR2 SYGVKD. J was trimmed by 15 bases and V by 0 bases; bases with no gene match: 9. The CDR3 is 14 amino acids. CDR3 DNA sequence: TGTGCCATCAGTGAGTCTGGCGGGAGGGCCGGTCTGTACTTC. It specifies CAISESGGRAGLYF.

This clonotype came up many times. CDR3 amino acids: CASSPSGGLYNEQFF. CDR3 DNA sequence: TGTGCCAGCAGCCCAAGCGGGGGGCTCTACAATGAGCAGTTCTTC. The chain joins TRBV7-8 to TRBJ2-1, with 9 positions matching TRBD2. V gave up 5 bases and J gave up 3 bases; unmatched junction bases: 5. The V gene's germline CDR1 is SGHVS and CDR2 FQNEAQ. This CDR3 contains 15 residues.

The chain is built from TRBV5-1 and TRBJ2-7, with 8 bases matching TRBD2. The V gene end was trimmed by 4 bases and the J gene end by 6 bases; junction bases not matched to a gene: 12. Germline V gene data show CDR1 as SGHRS and CDR2 as YFSETQ. CDR3 length: 15 residues. Here the CDR3 reads CASSPDPSGGGEQYF. CDR3 DNA: TGCGCCAGCAGCCCGGACCCCAGCGGGGGAGGCGAGCAGTACTTC. The complete variable domain, with remaining parts taken from reference TRBV5-1 and TRBJ2-7, reads KAGVTQTPRYLIKTRGQQVTLSCSPISGHRSVSWYQQTPGQGLQFLFEYFSETQRNKGNFPGRFSGRQFSNSRSEMNVSTLELGDSALYLCASSPDPSGGGEQYFGPGTRLTVT.

This clonotype has more than one count but fewer than ten. The chain carries TRBV30 and TRBJ2-1; no definite D call. The CDR3 spans 11 residues. Germline V gene data show CDR1 as GTSNPN and CDR2 as SVGIG (reference sequence). With 0 bases removed from V and 10 bases from J, the gap between germline ends came to 7 bases. CDR3 protein: CAWSVREEQFF. CDR3 nucleotides: TGTGCCTGGAGTGTACGAGAGGAGCAGTTCTTC.

This chain's CDR3 is CSAVPRDRETQYF. In nucleotides, the CDR3 is TGCAGTGCTGTACCGAGGGATAGGGAGACCCAGTACTTC. This sequence joins TRBV20-1 and TRBJ2-5, with D perhaps matching TRBD2 (5 bases). V shed 5 bases and J shed 5 bases, with 15 bases lying between them. The CDR3 totals 13 residues. Per germline, CDR1 DFQATT and CDR2 SNEGSKA (reference sequence).

This clonotype showed up just a few times. The genes are TRBV5-5 and TRBJ1-2; unclear D gene. The V end lost 1 base, the J end lost 3 bases, and 16 bases lay between the germline ends. The CDR3 sequence is 16 residues long. Germline V CDR1 and CDR2: SGHKS, YYEKEE (reference sequence). This CDR3 reads CASSLRVAPFDYGYTF. In DNA form, the CDR3 reads TGTGCCAGCAGCTTGCGCGTCGCTCCATTCGACTATGGCTACACCTTC.

This clonotype has just a few counts. The V call is TRBV6-1, the J call TRBJ2-1; 12 positions agree with TRBD2. After removal of 0 bases from V and 11 bases from J, the junction contained 8 bases not matched to a gene. The CDR3 is 16 amino acids. CDR1 MNHNS and CDR2 SASEGT come from the germline V gene. CDR3 bases: TGTGCCAGCAGTGAAGCGCGGGCTAGCGGGAGGGAAAAGCAGTTCTTC. Protein: CASSEARASGREKQFF.

The gene calls are TRBV11-2 and TRBJ2-5; D is unresolved. Germline CDR1 and CDR2: SGHAT and FQNNGV. The CDR3 length is 13 residues. With 2 bases removed from V and 5 bases from J, the gap between germline ends came to 9 bases. CDR3 nucleotides: TGTGCCAGCAGCTTATTCGACGGGGAGACCCAGTACTTC. Translation: CASSLFDGETQYF. The variable domain in full, completed from reference TRBV11-2 and TRBJ2-5, reads EAGVAQSPRYKIIEKRQSVAFWCNPISGHATLYWYQQILGQGPKLLIQFQNNGVVDDSQLPKDRFSAERLKGVDSTLKIQPAKLEDSAVYLCASSLFDGETQYFGPGTRLLVL.

The chain couples TRBV7-9 to TRBJ2-5; D may correspond to TRBD1 or TRBD2 (5 bases each). The germline CDR1 and CDR2 sequences are SEHNR and FQNEAQ (reference sequence). The CDR3 covers 15 residues. Trimming cost V 5 bases and J 4 bases, with 17 bases left between them. The DNA of the CDR3 is TGTGCCAGCAGCCTCGGGACCCGGGAACGAGAGACCCAGTACTTC. This encodes CASSLGTRERETQYF.

This clonotype was counted only a few times. The genes are TRBV7-9 and TRBJ2-1; D is uncertain. The V gene lost 2 bases and the J gene lost 7 bases, with 9 bases spanning the gap. Germline assignment: CDR1 SEHNR and CDR2 FQNEAQ (reference sequence). This CDR3 spans 13 amino acids. CDR3 protein: CASSLRSVNEQFF. The CDR3 DNA sequence: TGTGCCAGCAGCTTACGTTCGGTTAATGAGCAGTTCTTC.

In this sample, this clonotype turned up many times. The chain links TRBV5-6 to TRBJ1-2; tentatively, D is TRBD1 (6 bases). CDR3 length: 14 residues. In germline, CDR1 is SGHDT, CDR2 YYEEEE. The V end was cut by 6 bases, the J end by 4 bases, with 16 bases between. For the CDR3, the DNA is TGTGCCAGCACTCTCCCGGGAGGGGGCTATGGCTACACCTTC. Residues: CASTLPGGGYGYTF.

This chain joins TRBV5-8 and TRBJ2-1; D possibly corresponds to TRBD1 (6 bases). The CDR3 sequence is 14 residues long. Trimming took 0 bases from V and 8 from J, leaving 12 bases between them. Germline CDR1 SGHTS, CDR2 YDEGEE. The CDR3 DNA is TGTGCCAGCAGCTTGGGGGACATGGATTATGAGCAGTTCTTC. This encodes CASSLGDMDYEQFF.

This clonotype has at least ten counts. The chain joins TRBV5-1 to TRBJ2-3; TRBD2 matches 8 bases. CDR1 SGHRS and CDR2 YFSETQ come from the germline V gene. The CDR3 is 16 residues long. The V gene end was trimmed by 6 bases and the J gene end by 5 bases; junction bases not matched to a gene: 14. CDR3 in DNA: TGCGCCAGCAACTCACGGGGGGGCTCACGGAGAGATACGCAGTATTTT. Translation gives CASNSRGGSRRDTQYF.

The rearrangement uses TRBV12-3 or TRBV12-4 and TRBJ2-1, with TRBD2 matching over 8 bases. The CDR3 runs 14 residues. V dropped 7 bases and J dropped 7; count of bases not matched to a gene: 9. The CDR3 here is CASTSGGLGNEQFF. The CDR3 nucleotides are TGTGCCAGCACTTCTGGGGGACTAGGGAATGAGCAGTTCTTC.

The chain joins TRBV20-1 to TRBJ1-5, with 7 bases matching TRBD1. The J segment lost 3 bases and the V segment lost 6 bases, leaving 11 bases of the junction unmatched. CDR1 and CDR2 from the germline V gene are DFQATT and SNEGSKA (reference sequence). The CDR3 covers 15 residues. The CDR3 region has the DNA TGCAGTGCGAACAGGGGTTGGGGACCCAATCAGCCCCAGCATTTT. Translating it yields CSANRGWGPNQPQHF.

This clonotype appeared a few times. This sequence joins TRBV15 and TRBJ1-2; D may be TRBD1 (5 bases). Looked up from germline, CDR1 is LNHNV and CDR2 is YYDKDF (reference sequence). V lost 3 bases, J lost 5 bases, and 10 bases lay in between. The CDR3 extends over 13 amino acids. The CDR3 DNA is TGTGCCACCAGCAGTAGACAGCAGTATGGCTACACCTTC. It translates to CATSSRQQYGYTF.